This TCR beta chain was recorded in a study of T cells expressing NK-cell markers. Study summary: In the group of eight sequenced donors, seven were HCMV-seropositive and one was seronegative. Notes on the study in general: Six donors had dominant NKG2C+ clonotypes that comprised about 1.0-7.5% of their CD8+ T cells.

The CDR3 is made up of 14 amino acids. Germline assignment: CDR1 SGHRS and CDR2 YFSETQ. From the 5' RACE reads, TCRdb lists one entry per CDR3 protein and no DNA. Recorded for this sample: roughly 160,000 distinct CDR3 sequences. A word on this clonotype: The antigen remains unidentified.

The TCR originated in a woman between 18 and 70 years old in good health. Sequenced: blood T cells: a sorted CD56 or NKG2C T cell subset, CD4+ or CD8+ T cells, or bulk PBMC T cells (not recorded which). The chain uses TRBV5-1 and TRBJ2-3; TCRdb indicates TRBD2, and absent DNA this call remains unverified. This CDR3 is CASSYGSHTDTQYF.